Following are 20 T cell receptor beta chains from one sample sequenced in a study of PD-L1 blockade in urothelial cancer. The sample's time point: pretreatment peripheral blood. Method: immunoSEQ multiplex PCR; TCRdb's copy keeps in-frame clones and lacks some. The sample has over 100,000 clones, 84% seen once. The specimen comprised PBMCs, sampled around atezolizumab (anti-PD-L1) treatment. The receptors shown here come from a man over 45 with urothelial cancer.

This rearrangement joins TRBV30 to TRBJ2-6, with a weak D call TRBD2 (5 bases). The CDR3 has 15 residues. Trimming took off 4 bases at V and 1 base at J, with 11 bases between the two ends. Germline V gene lookup returns CDR1 GTSNPN and CDR2 SVGIG (reference sequence). CDR3 residues: CAWTPGGSGANVLTF. As DNA, the CDR3 is TGTGCCTGGACCCCCGGCGGGTCTGGGGCCAACGTCCTGACTTTC.

V gene TRBV5-1 combines with J gene TRBJ2-7; 7 bases are a match to TRBD2. This CDR3 is 14 amino acids long. Germline assignment: CDR1 SGHRS and CDR2 YFSETQ. With V trimmed by 7 bases and J by 2 bases, 9 bases remained unmatched. The CDR3 sequence: CASGRGGTAYEQYF. The DNA for the CDR3 is TGCGCCAGCGGGAGGGGAGGGACCGCCTACGAGCAGTACTTC.

The chain links TRBV18 to TRBJ1-1; 10 bases agree with TRBD1. The CDR3 covers 16 residues. Germline loops: CDR1 KGHSH, CDR2 LQKENI. The ends lost 4 bases at V and 5 bases at J; junction bases unmatched: 10. CDR3 sequence: CASSRSMGQGKTEAFF. Here the CDR3 DNA reads TGTGCCAGCTCACGATCGATGGGACAGGGGAAGACTGAAGCTTTCTTT.

The V call is TRBV2, the J call TRBJ2-7; 8 nucleotides agree with TRBD1. The CDR3 extends over 12 amino acids. CDR1 and CDR2 (germline): SNHLY, FYNNEI. Trimming cost V 7 bases and J 7 bases; bases outside gene matches: 6. CDR3 residues: CASNQGAGEQYF. CDR3 bases: TGTGCCAGCAACCAGGGGGCAGGGGAGCAGTACTTC.

This chain connects TRBV27 to TRBJ2-7; weak D call: TRBD2 (6 bases). CDR1 is MNHEY, CDR2 SMNVEV, per germline (reference sequence). The CDR3 consists of 15 residues. V was trimmed by 6 bases and J by 1 base, leaving 16 bases between them. The CDR3 region has the DNA TGTGCCAGCAGCCTTCTACGGGGGATTTCCTACGAGCAGTACTTC. Its protein is CASSLLRGISYEQYF.

The J gene is TRBJ2-7, the V gene TRBV11-1, with D possibly being TRBD1 (6 bases). CDR3 length equals 14 residues. Trimming removed 5 bases at V and 2 bases at J, with 13 bases between. Germline V gene lookup returns CDR1 SGHAT and CDR2 FQDESV (reference sequence). CDR3: CASSPRTVPYEQYF. CDR3 sequence (DNA): TGTGCCAGCAGCCCCAGGACAGTTCCCTACGAGCAGTACTTC.

This clone was detected a few times. This rearrangement joins TRBV2 to TRBJ2-7, with 8 bases matching TRBD2. The CDR3 runs to 16 residues. The V gene end was trimmed by 5 bases and the J gene end by 6 bases; junction bases not matched to a gene: 15. CDR1 is SNHLY and CDR2 is FYNNEI in the germline V gene. CDR3 nucleotide sequence: TGTGCCAGCAGTCCTGGCGCATGGCGGGGGGAGAGCGAGCAGTACTTC. This codes for CASSPGAWRGESEQYF.

This chain links TRBV7-9 with TRBJ2-2, with 8 nucleotides matching TRBD1. The CDR3 consists of 14 residues. Per the germline V gene, CDR1 is SEHNR and CDR2 is FQNEAQ (reference sequence). V lost 8 bases to trimming and J lost 6 bases; unmatched junction nucleotides: 8. This chain's CDR3 is CASRGQEMPGELFF. DNA for the CDR3: TGTGCCAGCCGGGGACAGGAGATGCCCGGGGAGCTGTTTTTT. The complete variable domain, with remaining parts taken from reference TRBV7-9 and TRBJ2-2, reads DTGVSQNPRHKITKRGQNVTFRCDPISEHNRLYWYRQTLGQGPEFLTYFQNEAQLEKSRLLSDRFSAERPKGSFSTLEIQRTEQGDSAMYLCASRGQEMPGELFFGEGSRLTVL.

This clone was counted a few times. This chain uses TRBV11-2 with TRBJ1-2, with TRBD1 as a possible D gene (5 bases). The V end was cut by 2 bases, the J end by 6 bases, with 10 bases between. From germline, CDR1 is SGHAT and CDR2 FQNNGV. The CDR3 consists of 13 residues. The CDR3 bases are TGTGCCAGCAGCTTACAGGGTAGGGATGGCTACACCTTC. It specifies CASSLQGRDGYTF.

The CDR3 DNA reads as TGTGCCAGCAGGCCCCGGGAGACCCAGTACTTC. Its protein product is CASRPRETQYF. V and J are TRBV2 and TRBJ2-5; D uncertain. Germline V lookup: CDR1 SNHLY, CDR2 FYNNEI. This CDR3 has 11 residues. Trimming stripped 6 bases from V and 5 bases from J, with 7 bases between.

The chain carries TRBV10-3 and TRBJ1-5; 8 bases are shared with TRBD1. The CDR3 runs to 13 residues. J lost 5 bases, V lost 6 bases, and 3 bases had no gene match. Germline lookup yields CDR1 ENHRY and CDR2 SYGVKD. CDR3 coding DNA: TGTGCCATCAGCGGGACAGGAGATCAGCCCCAGCATTTT. It encodes CAISGTGDQPQHF.

V usage is TRBV7-6 and J usage is TRBJ2-3; D is perhaps TRBD1 (6 bases). Germline V CDR1 and CDR2: SGHVS, FNYEAQ. V was pared by 4 bases and J by 6 bases, with 23 bases between. This CDR3 contains 17 residues. The CDR3 bases are TGTGCCAGCAGCTCTCAATTGGACAGTCTAAAAGGGGATACGCAGTATTTT. Its protein is CASSSQLDSLKGDTQYF.

The chain joins TRBV6-6 to TRBJ1-5, with unresolved D. With 4 bases removed from V and 0 bases from J, the gap between germline ends came to 7 bases. CDR3 length: 14 amino acids. CDR1 and CDR2 (germline): MNHNY, SVGAGI (reference sequence). DNA of the CDR3: TGTGCCAGCAGTTCACTAAATAGCAATCAGCCCCAGCATTTT. This translates into CASSSLNSNQPQHF.

The chain combines TRBV7-2 with TRBJ2-7; 8 bases match TRBD2. V dropped 4 bases and J dropped 5; count of bases not matched to a gene: 10. Per germline, CDR1 SGHTA and CDR2 FQGNSA. The CDR3 length is 15 residues. The chain's CDR3 is CASSWGLVFSHEQYF. The CDR3 nucleotides are TGTGCCAGCAGCTGGGGACTAGTTTTTTCCCACGAGCAGTACTTC.

V is TRBV5-8 and J is TRBJ2-3; 7 bases are shared with TRBD1. The CDR3 has 14 amino acids. The junction had 7 bases not matched to a gene; V was cut back by 4 bases and J by 5 bases. The germline V gene has CDR1 SGHTS and CDR2 YDEGEE. The CDR3 sequence: CASSRGTVVDTQYF. CDR3 in DNA: TGTGCCAGCAGCCGAGGGACAGTAGTAGATACGCAGTATTTT.

V gene TRBV4-2 combines with J gene TRBJ2-1, with D possibly TRBD1 on 5 matching bases. The germline V and J ends were trimmed by 3 bases and 0 bases, with 15 bases remaining between them. Germline V gene data show CDR1 as LGHNA and CDR2 as YNFKEQ. CDR3 length equals 17 residues. This CDR3 reads CASSQADRVSSYNEQFF. In DNA, the CDR3 is TGTGCCAGCAGCCAGGCAGACAGAGTTAGCTCCTACAATGAGCAGTTCTTC.

V and J are TRBV18 and TRBJ1-2; 8 bases are shared with TRBD1. The CDR3 length is 14 residues. Germline loops: CDR1 KGHSH, CDR2 LQKENI. The J segment lost 4 bases and the V segment lost 3 bases, leaving 4 bases of the junction unmatched. The CDR3 sequence is CASSPVDRGYGYTF. CDR3 nucleotides: TGTGCCAGCTCACCTGTCGACAGGGGCTATGGCTACACCTTC.

This chain connects TRBV7-9 to TRBJ1-4, with a weak D call TRBD1 (5 bases). V gave up 5 bases and J gave up 0 bases, with 16 bases separating them. The CDR3 covers 17 residues. Germline loops: CDR1 SEHNR, CDR2 FQNEAQ (reference sequence). CDR3 region: CASSQTVRGATNEKLFF. In nucleotides, the CDR3 is TGTGCCAGCAGCCAAACCGTCCGGGGGGCAACTAATGAAAAACTGTTTTTT. Complete variable domain (other parts from reference TRBV7-9 and TRBJ1-4): DTGVSQNPRHKITKRGQNVTFRCDPISEHNRLYWYRQTLGQGPEFLTYFQNEAQLEKSRLLSDRFSAERPKGSFSTLEIQRTEQGDSAMYLCASSQTVRGATNEKLFFGSGTQLSVL.

The V gene is TRBV4-2, the J gene TRBJ2-4, with 7 nucleotides matching TRBD2. The CDR3 is made up of 17 amino acids. With 1 base clipped from V and 0 bases from J, the junction kept 6 bases outside the gene matches. Germline V gives CDR1 LGHNA, CDR2 YNFKEQ. CDR3 residues: CASSQASGGLAKNIQYF. The DNA for the CDR3 is TGTGCCAGCAGCCAAGCTAGCGGAGGCCTAGCCAAAAACATTCAGTACTTC.

In this sample, this clone turned up a few times. V usage is TRBV6-1 and J usage is TRBJ1-5; D is uncertain. The CDR3 spans 14 residues. Germline V lookup: CDR1 MNHNS, CDR2 SASEGT. Trimming shortened V by 4 bases and J by 0 bases, and 7 bases separated the two germline ends. Written as DNA, the CDR3 is TGTGCCAGCAGTGCGGGGATTAGCAATCAGCCCCAGCATTTT. It codes for CASSAGISNQPQHF.